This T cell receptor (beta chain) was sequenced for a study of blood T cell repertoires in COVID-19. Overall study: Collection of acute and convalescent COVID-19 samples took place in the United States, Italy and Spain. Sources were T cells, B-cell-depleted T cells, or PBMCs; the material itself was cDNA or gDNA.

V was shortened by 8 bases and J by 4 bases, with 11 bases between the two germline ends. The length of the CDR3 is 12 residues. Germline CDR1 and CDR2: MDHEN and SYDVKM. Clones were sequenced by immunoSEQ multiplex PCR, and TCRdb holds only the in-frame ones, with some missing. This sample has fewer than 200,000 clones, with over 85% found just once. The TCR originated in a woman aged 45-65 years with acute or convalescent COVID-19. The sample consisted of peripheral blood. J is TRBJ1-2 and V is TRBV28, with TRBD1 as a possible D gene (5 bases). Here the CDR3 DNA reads TGTGCCAGCCGCTGGGGGGTCTATGGCTACACCTTC. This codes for CASRWGVYGYTF.